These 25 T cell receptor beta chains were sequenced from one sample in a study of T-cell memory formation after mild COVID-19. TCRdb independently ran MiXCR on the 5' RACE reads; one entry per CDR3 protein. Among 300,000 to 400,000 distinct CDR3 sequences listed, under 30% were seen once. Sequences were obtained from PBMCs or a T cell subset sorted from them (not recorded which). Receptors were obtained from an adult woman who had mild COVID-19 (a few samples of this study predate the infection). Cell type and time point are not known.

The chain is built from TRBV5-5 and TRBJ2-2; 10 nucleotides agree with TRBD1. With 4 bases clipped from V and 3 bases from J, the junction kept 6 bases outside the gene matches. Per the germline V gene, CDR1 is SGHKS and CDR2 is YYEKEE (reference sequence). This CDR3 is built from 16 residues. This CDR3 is CASSASGTGDTGELFF. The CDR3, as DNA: TGTGCCAGCAGCGCCTCCGGGACAGGGGACACCGGGGAGCTGTTTTTT.

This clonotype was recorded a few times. The CDR3 DNA is TGTGCCAGCAGCCCCACTAGGGCCTACAATGAGCAGTTCTTC. This sequence encodes CASSPTRAYNEQFF. The chain recombines TRBV14 with TRBJ2-1, with D possibly TRBD2 on 5 matching bases. The CDR3 consists of 14 residues. V gave up 4 bases and J gave up 2 bases, with 9 bases separating them. CDR1 is SGHDN and CDR2 is FVKESK in the germline V gene.

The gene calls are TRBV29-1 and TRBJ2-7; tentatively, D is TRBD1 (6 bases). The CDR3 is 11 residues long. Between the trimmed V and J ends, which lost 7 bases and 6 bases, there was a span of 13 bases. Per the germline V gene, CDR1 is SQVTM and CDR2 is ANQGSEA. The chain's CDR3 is CSGLGGAEQYF. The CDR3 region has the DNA TGCAGCGGCCTAGGGGGAGCCGAGCAGTACTTC.

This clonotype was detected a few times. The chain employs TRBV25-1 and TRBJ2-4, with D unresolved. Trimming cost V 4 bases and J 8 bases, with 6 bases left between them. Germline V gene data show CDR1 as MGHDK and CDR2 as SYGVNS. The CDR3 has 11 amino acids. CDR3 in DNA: TGTGCCAGCAGTGGGCGAGACATTCAGTACTTC. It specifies CASSGRDIQYF.

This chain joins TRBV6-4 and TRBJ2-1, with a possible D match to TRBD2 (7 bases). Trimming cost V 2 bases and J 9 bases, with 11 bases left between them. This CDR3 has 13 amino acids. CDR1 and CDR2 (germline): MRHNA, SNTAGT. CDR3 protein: CASSDGGAGEQFF. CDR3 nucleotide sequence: TGTGCCAGCAGTGACGGGGGGGCAGGTGAGCAGTTCTTC.

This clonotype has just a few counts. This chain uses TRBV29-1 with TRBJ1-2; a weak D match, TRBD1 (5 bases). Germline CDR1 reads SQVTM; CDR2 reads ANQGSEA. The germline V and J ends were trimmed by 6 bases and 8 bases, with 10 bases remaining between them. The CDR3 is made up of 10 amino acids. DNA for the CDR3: TGCAGCGTGCAAGGGGACGGCTACACCTTC. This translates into CSVQGDGYTF.

The CDR3 DNA sequence: TGTGCCATCAGTACAGACAGGTTAGGTGGAGAGACCCAGTACTTC. It yields the protein CAISTDRLGGETQYF. This sequence joins TRBV10-3 and TRBJ2-5, with D possibly matching TRBD1 (6 bases). The CDR3 length is 15 residues. V gave up 5 bases and J gave up 4 bases, with 17 bases separating them. The germline V gene encodes CDR1 ENHRY and CDR2 SYGVKD.

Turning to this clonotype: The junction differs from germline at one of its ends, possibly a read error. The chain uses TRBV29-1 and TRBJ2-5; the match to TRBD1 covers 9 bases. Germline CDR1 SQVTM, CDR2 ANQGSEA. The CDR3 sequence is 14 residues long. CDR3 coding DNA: TGCAGCGTGGAAGGACAGGGGTTAAGGAAGACCCAGTACTTC. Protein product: CSVEGQGLRKTQYF.

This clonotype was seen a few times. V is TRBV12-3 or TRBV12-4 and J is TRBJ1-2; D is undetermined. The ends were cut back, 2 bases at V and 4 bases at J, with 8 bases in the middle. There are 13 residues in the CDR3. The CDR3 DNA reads TGTGCCAGCAGTTTATTTGAAACCTATGGCTACACCTTC. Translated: CASSLFETYGYTF.

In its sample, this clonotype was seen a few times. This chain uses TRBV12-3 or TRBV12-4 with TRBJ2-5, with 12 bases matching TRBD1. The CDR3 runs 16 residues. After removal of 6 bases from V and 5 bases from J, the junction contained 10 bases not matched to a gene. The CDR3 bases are TGTGCCAGCAGGGGGACAGGGGGCGATCTGACGGAGACCCAGTACTTC. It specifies CASRGTGGDLTETQYF.

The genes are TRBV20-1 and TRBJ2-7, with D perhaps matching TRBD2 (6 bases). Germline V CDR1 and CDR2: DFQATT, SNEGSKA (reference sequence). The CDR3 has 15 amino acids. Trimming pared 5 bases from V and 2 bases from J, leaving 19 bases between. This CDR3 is CSAGSDSGAPYEQYF. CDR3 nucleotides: TGCAGTGCTGGCTCCGATTCGGGAGCCCCCTACGAGCAGTACTTC.

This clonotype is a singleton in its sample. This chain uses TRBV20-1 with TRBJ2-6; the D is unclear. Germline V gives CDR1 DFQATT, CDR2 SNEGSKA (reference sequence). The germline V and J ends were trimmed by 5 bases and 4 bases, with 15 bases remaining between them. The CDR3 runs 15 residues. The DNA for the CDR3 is TGCAGTGCTGGGGTCCTCGGAGCGGGGGCCAACGTCCTGACTTTC. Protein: CSAGVLGAGANVLTF.

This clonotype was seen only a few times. CDR3 nucleotide sequence: TGTGCCAGCAGTGGAAGACAGGGATTGAACACTGAAGCTTTCTTT. It codes for CASSGRQGLNTEAFF. The chain couples TRBV27 to TRBJ1-1; 7 positions match TRBD1. V was pared by 5 bases and J by 0 bases, with 6 bases of the junction left unmatched. Germline CDR1 and CDR2: MNHEY and SMNVEV (reference sequence). The CDR3 has 15 amino acids.

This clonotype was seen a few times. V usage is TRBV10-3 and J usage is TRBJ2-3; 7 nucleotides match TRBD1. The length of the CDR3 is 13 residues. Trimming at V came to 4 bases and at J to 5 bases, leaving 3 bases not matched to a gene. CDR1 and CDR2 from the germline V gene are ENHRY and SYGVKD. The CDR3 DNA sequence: TGTGCCATCAGTGGACAGGGAATAGATACGCAGTATTTT. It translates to CAISGQGIDTQYF.

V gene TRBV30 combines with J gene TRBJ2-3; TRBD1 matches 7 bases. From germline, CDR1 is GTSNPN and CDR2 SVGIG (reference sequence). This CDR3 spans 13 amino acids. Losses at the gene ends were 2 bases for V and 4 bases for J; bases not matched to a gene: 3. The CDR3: CAWSPQGPDTQYF. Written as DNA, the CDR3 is TGTGCCTGGAGTCCACAGGGGCCAGATACGCAGTATTTT.

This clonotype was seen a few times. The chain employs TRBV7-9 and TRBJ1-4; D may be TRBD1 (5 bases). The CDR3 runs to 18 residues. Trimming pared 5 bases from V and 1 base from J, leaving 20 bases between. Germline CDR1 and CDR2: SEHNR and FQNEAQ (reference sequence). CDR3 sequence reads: CASSQFRDLSGTNEKLFF. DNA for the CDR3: TGTGCCAGCAGCCAGTTCAGGGATTTATCAGGAACTAATGAAAAACTGTTTTTT.

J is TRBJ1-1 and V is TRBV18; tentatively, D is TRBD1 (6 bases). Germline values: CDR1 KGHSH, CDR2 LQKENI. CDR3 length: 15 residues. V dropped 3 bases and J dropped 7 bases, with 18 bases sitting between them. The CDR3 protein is CASSPATGGVVEAFF. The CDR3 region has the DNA TGTGCCAGCTCACCTGCAACCGGGGGCGTGGTTGAAGCTTTCTTT.

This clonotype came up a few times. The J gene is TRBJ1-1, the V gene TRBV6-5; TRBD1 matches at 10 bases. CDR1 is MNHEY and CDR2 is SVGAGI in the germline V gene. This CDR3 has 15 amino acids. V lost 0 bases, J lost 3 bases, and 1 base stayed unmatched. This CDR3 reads CASSYSGTGDTEAFF. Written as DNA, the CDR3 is TGTGCCAGCAGTTACTCGGGGACAGGGGACACTGAAGCTTTCTTT.

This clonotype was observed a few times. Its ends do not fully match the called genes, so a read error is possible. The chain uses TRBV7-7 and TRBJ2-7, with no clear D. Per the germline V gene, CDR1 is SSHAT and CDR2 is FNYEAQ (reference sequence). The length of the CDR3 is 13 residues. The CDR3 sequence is CASSLDSGREQYF. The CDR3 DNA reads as TGTGCTAGCAGCTTAGATTCGGGTCGGGAGCAGTACTTC.

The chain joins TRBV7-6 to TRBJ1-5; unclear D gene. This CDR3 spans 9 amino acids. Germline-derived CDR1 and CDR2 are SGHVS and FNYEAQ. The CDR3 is CEYHQPQHF. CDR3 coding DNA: TGTGAATACCATCAGCCCCAGCATTTT. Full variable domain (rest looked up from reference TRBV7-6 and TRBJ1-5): GAGVSQSPRYKVTKRGQDVALRCDPISGHVSLYWYRQALGQGPEFLTYFNYEAQQDKSGLPNDRFSAERPEGSISTLTIQRTEQRDSAMYRCEYHQPQHFGDGTRLSIL.

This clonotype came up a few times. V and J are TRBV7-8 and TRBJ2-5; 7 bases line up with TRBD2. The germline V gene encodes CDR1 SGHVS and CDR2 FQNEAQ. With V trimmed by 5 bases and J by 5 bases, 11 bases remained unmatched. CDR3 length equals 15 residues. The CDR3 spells CASSTYGAGSETQYF. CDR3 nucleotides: TGTGCCAGCAGCACGTACGGAGCGGGAAGCGAGACCCAGTACTTC.

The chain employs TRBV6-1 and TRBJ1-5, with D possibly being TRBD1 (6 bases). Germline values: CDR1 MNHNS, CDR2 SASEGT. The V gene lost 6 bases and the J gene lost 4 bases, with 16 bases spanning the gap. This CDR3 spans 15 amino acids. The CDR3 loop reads CASSGGAESNQPQHF. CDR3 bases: TGTGCCAGCAGCGGGGGGGCAGAAAGTAATCAGCCCCAGCATTTT.

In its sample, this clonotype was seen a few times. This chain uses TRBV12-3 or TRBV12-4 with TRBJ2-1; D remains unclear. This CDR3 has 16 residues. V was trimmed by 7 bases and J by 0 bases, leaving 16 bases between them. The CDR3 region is CASTLDSTGSYNEQFF. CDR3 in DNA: TGTGCCAGCACCCTAGACTCCACGGGCTCCTACAATGAGCAGTTCTTC.

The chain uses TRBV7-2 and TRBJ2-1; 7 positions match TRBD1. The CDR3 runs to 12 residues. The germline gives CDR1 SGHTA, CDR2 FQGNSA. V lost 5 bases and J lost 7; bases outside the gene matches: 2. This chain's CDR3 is CASSMTGNEQFF. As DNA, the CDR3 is TGTGCCAGCAGCATGACAGGGAATGAGCAGTTCTTC.

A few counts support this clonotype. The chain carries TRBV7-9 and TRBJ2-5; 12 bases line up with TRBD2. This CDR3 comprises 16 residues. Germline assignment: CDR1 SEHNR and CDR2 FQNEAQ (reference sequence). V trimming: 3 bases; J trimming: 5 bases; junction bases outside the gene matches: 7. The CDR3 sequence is CASSFRTSGVRETQYF. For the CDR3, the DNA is TGTGCCAGCAGCTTTAGGACTAGCGGGGTTCGGGAGACCCAGTACTTC.